The source of this T cell receptor beta chain is a study of blood T cell repertoires in COVID-19. Turning to the study itself: Samples of COVID-19 (acute and convalescent) were obtained from the United States, Italy and Spain.

Only in-frame clones appear in the TCRdb table, and some are missing; sequencing was by immunoSEQ multiplex PCR. The sample holds 200,000 to 250,000 clones, about 80% seen once. CDR3 length: 15 amino acids. Germline V lookup: CDR1 LNHDA, CDR2 SQIVND (reference sequence). The V end lost 5 bases, the J end lost 0 bases, and 10 bases lay between the germline ends. This chain connects TRBV19 to TRBJ1-4; tentatively, D is TRBD1 (6 bases). The sequencing input was peripheral blood. This receptor was taken from a woman of 80 years or more with COVID-19, enrolled during active disease. CDR3 protein: CASSDRRATNEKLFF. The CDR3, as DNA: TGTGCCAGTAGTGACAGGCGTGCAACTAATGAAAAACTGTTTTTT.